This passage covers 9 T cell receptor beta chains from one sample sequenced in a study of cytomegalovirus exposure and HLA in healthy donors. A multiplex PCR was run with 60 Vbeta primers and 13 Jbeta primers. Measured with immunoSEQ multiplex PCR; TCRdb has only the in-frame clones, and not every one. The sample shows some 170,000 clones, roughly 78% of them seen only once. The sequencing sample was made of PBMCs. The receptors shown here come from a man in his forties in good health and CMV-seronegative.

This rearrangement joins TRBV5-4 to TRBJ2-5, with 9 bases fitting TRBD2. CDR3 length: 15 residues. The V and J ends lost 4 bases and 4 bases, in that order; junction bases with no gene match: 8. In germline, CDR1 is SGHNT, CDR2 YYREEE (reference sequence). CDR3 coding DNA: TGTGCCAGCAGCGTGACTAGCGGCTCAGGAGAGACCCAGTACTTC. Residues: CASSVTSGSGETQYF.

This chain uses TRBV29-1 with TRBJ1-2, with D possibly TRBD1 on 5 matching bases. V lost 5 bases and J lost 4, with 11 bases in between. Germline V gene data show CDR1 as SQVTM and CDR2 as ANQGSEA. CDR3 length equals 12 residues. The CDR3 DNA reads as TGCAGCGTTCTTGACAGACTCTATGGCTACACCTTC. Translated: CSVLDRLYGYTF.

The CDR3 reads CASRWAGGTEAFF. The CDR3 bases are TGCGCCAGCAGATGGGCCGGGGGCACTGAAGCTTTCTTT. The chain joins TRBV5-1 to TRBJ1-1; D perhaps matches TRBD1 (5 bases). Trimming stripped 5 bases from V and 4 bases from J, with 12 bases between. Germline V CDR1 and CDR2: SGHRS, YFSETQ. This CDR3 comprises 13 residues. Combining the CDR3 with reference TRBV5-1 and TRBJ1-1 gives the whole variable domain KAGVTQTPRYLIKTRGQQVTLSCSPISGHRSVSWYQQTPGQGLQFLFEYFSETQRNKGNFPGRFSGRQFSNSRSEMNVSTLELGDSALYLCASRWAGGTEAFFGQGTRLTVV.

V is TRBV7-9 and J is TRBJ1-5; D may be TRBD1 (6 bases). Germline CDR1 reads SEHNR; CDR2 reads FQNEAQ (reference sequence). This CDR3 region has 12 residues. Trimming left V 5 bases short and J 4 bases short, with 6 bases between. CDR3 nucleotide sequence: TGTGCCAGCAGCCAGGGGAATCAGCCCCAGCATTTT. It translates to CASSQGNQPQHF. Filled out from reference TRBV7-9 and TRBJ1-5, the complete variable domain reads DTGVSQNPRHKITKRGQNVTFRCDPISEHNRLYWYRQTLGQGPEFLTYFQNEAQLEKSRLLSDRFSAERPKGSFSTLEIQRTEQGDSAMYLCASSQGNQPQHFGDGTRLSIL.

The chain employs TRBV19 and TRBJ2-5, with a possible D match to TRBD1 (5 bases). The CDR3 runs to 15 residues. V gave up 4 bases and J gave up 5 bases, with 17 bases separating them. From germline, CDR1 is LNHDA and CDR2 SQIVND (reference sequence). The CDR3 region has the DNA TGTGCCAGTAGTAGCAAGGGGTGGATTCTGGAGACCCAGTACTTC. Protein product: CASSSKGWILETQYF.

This chain uses TRBV6-5 with TRBJ2-7; no clear D gene. This CDR3 region has 14 residues. V was trimmed by 2 bases and J by 2 bases, leaving 10 bases between them. Germline CDR1 is MNHEY and CDR2 is SVGAGI. Written as DNA, the CDR3 is TGTGCCAGCAGTTACGCCAAATACACCTACGAGCAGTACTTC. Translated: CASSYAKYTYEQYF.

The CDR3 is CASSEGVRGYEQYF. The DNA of the CDR3 is TGTGCCAGCAGTGAAGGGGTCAGGGGGTACGAGCAGTACTTC. V usage is TRBV6-1 and J usage is TRBJ2-5; 7 nucleotides line up with TRBD1. The J call is doubtful: the DNA matches TRBJ2-7 better. This CDR3 has 14 amino acids. Germline CDR1 and CDR2: MNHNS and SASEGT.

The chain carries TRBV19 and TRBJ2-2, with 8 bases matching TRBD1. The junction had 6 bases not matched to a gene; V was cut back by 6 bases and J by 6 bases. Germline CDR1 reads LNHDA; CDR2 reads SQIVND (reference sequence). This CDR3 region has 14 residues. The CDR3 spells CASRFDRGAGELFF. The CDR3 coding sequence is TGTGCCAGTAGATTCGACAGGGGCGCCGGGGAGCTGTTTTTT.

This chain joins TRBV7-6 and TRBJ2-3, with 9 positions matching TRBD2. After removal of 4 bases from V and 2 bases from J, the junction contained 4 bases not matched to a gene. Germline lookup yields CDR1 SGHVS and CDR2 FNYEAQ. CDR3 length: 15 residues. The CDR3 DNA sequence: TGTGCCAGCAGCTCCCTAGCGGGAAACACAGATACGCAGTATTTT. Amino acids: CASSSLAGNTDTQYF.